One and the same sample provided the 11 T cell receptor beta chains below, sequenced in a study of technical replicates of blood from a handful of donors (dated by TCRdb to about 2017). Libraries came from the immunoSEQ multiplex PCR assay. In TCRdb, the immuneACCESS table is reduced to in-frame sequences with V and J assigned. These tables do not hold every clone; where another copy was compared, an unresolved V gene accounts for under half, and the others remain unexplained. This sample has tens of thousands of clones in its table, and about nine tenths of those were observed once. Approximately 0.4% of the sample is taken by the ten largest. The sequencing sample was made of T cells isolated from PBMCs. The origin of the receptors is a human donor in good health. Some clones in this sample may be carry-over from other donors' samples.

The CDR3 region is CALTAGLHSYEQYF. In DNA form, the CDR3 reads TGTGCCTTGACAGCGGGACTTCACTCCTACGAGCAGTACTTC. The V gene is TRBV30, the J gene TRBJ2-5, with 7 bases identical to TRBD2. With the DNA end fitting TRBJ2-7 better, the J assignment may be wrong. Germline CDR1 and CDR2: GTSNPN and SVGIG (reference sequence). The CDR3 sequence is 14 residues long.

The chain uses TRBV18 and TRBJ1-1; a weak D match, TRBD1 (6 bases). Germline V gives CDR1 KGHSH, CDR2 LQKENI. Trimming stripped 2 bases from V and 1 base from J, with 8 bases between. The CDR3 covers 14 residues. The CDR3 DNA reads TGTGCCAGCTCACCATCAGGGGCGAACACTGAAGCTTTCTTT. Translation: CASSPSGANTEAFF.

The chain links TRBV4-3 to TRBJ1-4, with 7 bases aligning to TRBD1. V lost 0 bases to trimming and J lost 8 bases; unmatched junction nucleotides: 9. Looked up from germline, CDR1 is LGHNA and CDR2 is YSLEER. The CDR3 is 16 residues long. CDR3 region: CASSQDRRTGFEKLFF. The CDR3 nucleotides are TGCGCCAGCAGCCAAGATAGGAGGACAGGTTTCGAAAAACTGTTTTTT.

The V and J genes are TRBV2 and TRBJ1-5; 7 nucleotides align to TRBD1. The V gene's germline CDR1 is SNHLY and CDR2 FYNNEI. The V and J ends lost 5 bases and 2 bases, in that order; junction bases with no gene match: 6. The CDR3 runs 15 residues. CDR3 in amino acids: CASSSRRGGNQPQHF. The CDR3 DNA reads TGTGCCAGCAGTTCCCGCAGGGGGGGCAATCAGCCCCAGCATTTT.

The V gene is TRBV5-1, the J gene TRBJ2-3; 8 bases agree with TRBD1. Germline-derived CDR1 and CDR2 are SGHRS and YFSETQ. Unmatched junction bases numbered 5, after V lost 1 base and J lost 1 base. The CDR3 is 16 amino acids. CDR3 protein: CASSLTTQGGTDTQYF. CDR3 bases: TGCGCCAGCAGCTTGACGACACAGGGGGGCACAGATACGCAGTATTTT.

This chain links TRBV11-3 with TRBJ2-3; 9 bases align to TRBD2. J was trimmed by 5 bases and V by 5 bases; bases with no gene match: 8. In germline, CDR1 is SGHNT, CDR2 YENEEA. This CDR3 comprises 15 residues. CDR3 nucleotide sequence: TGTGCCAGCAGCGATTATCTAGCGGGACGAGATACGCAGTATTTT. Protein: CASSDYLAGRDTQYF.

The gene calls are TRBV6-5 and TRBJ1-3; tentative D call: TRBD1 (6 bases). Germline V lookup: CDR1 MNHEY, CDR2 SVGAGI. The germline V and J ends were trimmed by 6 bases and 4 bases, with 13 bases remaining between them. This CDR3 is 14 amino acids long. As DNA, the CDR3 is TGTGCCAGCAGGATGGACAGAGAAGGAAACACCATATATTTT. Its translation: CASRMDREGNTIYF.

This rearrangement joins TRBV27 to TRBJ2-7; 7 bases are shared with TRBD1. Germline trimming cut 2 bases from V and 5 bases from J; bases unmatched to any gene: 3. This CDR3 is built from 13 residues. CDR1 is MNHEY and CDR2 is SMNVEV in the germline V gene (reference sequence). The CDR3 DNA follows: TGTGCCAGCAGTTTAACAGGGGCCAACGAGCAGTACTTC. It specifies CASSLTGANEQYF.

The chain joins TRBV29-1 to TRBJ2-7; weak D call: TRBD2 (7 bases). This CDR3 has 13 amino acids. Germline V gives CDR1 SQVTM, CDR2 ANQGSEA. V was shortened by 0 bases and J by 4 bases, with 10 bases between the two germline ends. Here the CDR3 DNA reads TGCAGCGTTGAAGAGGGAGGGGGGTACGAGCAGTACTTC. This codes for CSVEEGGGYEQYF.

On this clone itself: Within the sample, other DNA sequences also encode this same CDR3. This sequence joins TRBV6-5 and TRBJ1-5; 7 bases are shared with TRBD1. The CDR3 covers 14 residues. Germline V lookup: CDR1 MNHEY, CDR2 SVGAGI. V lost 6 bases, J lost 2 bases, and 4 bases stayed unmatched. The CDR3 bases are TGTGCCAGCAGCCGTACAGGGGGCAATCAGCCCCAGCATTTT. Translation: CASSRTGGNQPQHF.

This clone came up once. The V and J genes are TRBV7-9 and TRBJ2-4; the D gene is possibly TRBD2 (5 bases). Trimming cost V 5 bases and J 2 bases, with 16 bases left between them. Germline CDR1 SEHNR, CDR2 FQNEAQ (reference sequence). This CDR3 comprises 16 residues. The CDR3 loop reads CASSLTVLGTKNIQYF. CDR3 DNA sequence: TGTGCCAGCAGCCTTACTGTCCTCGGGACCAAAAACATTCAGTACTTC.